This T cell receptor beta chain was retrieved from a study of liver allograft versus peripheral blood T cells. Overall study context: Peripheral blood of the recipients supplied T cell receptor repertoires that were compared with those in transplanted livers.

MiXCR, applied by TCRdb to the reads, yields one record per CDR3 protein. The data contain approximately 7,600 distinct CDR3 sequences, approximately 17% of them singletons. Findings and limits, study-wide: In liver allografts, T cell receptor repertoires reportedly differed from the repertoires found in peripheral blood.

By share of the sample, this clonotype is medium-sized. Its antigen is not known. The receptor was derived from a human patient who had a liver transplant. Part of the T cell pool may stem from the graft donor.

Here the CDR3 reads CASSSMIGGIYTF. The DNA for the CDR3 is TGTGCCAGCAGTTCTATGATAGGGGGCATCTACACCTTC. The rearrangement links TRBV7-2 to TRBJ1-2; TRBD1 matches at 7 bases. The germline V gene encodes CDR1 SGHTA and CDR2 FQGNSA. CDR3 length: 13 amino acids. V was pared by 6 bases and J by 10 bases, with 11 bases of the junction left unmatched.